Listed below are T cell receptor beta chains from one sample, sequenced in a study of blood T cell repertoires in COVID-19. The table came from immunoSEQ multiplex PCR; TCRdb's copy has only in-frame clones and leaves some out. The repertoire holds tens of thousands of clones, with less than 90% as singletons. Specimen: peripheral blood. These receptors were taken from a man aged 45-60 years with acute or convalescent COVID-19. The CDR3 runs from the conserved cysteine through the conserved F or W.

J gene	V gene	CDR3 protein
TRBJ1-3	TRBV18	CASSPPSQPMGLSGNTIYF
TRBJ1-2	TRBV7-9	CASSLVGSVGGEGYTF
TRBJ2-3	TRBV5-6	CASSGASGSDTQYF
TRBJ1-4	TRBV18	CASSQNRGGLFF
TRBJ2-2	TRBV28	CASRPDYRDTGELFF
TRBJ2-2	TRBV5-1	CASSLELAGDTGELFF
TRBJ1-5	TRBV19	CASNIDRVGQPQHF
TRBJ2-3	TRBV5-6	CASSLDLLVGGAHTQYF
TRBJ2-1	TRBV20-1	CSAASGYEQFF
TRBJ1-1	TRBV5-1	CASSLLWDREAFF
TRBJ1-3	TRBV7-9	CASSLSGVIYGNTIYF
TRBJ2-7	TRBV3-1/TRBV3-2	CASSLYDKFYEQYF
TRBJ2-7	TRBV29-1	CSAKGQSYEQYF
TRBJ2-5	TRBV19	CASRNIAGGTQETQYF
TRBJ2-1	TRBV6-5	CASSYPSGGIFPEQFF
TRBJ2-7	TRBV3-1/TRBV3-2	CASSQGSEGAYEQYF
TRBJ1-6	TRBV6-6	CASSYSGEGSPLHF
TRBJ1-5	TRBV5-6	CASSSGRARGGCSNQPQHF
TRBJ2-7	TRBV6-6	CASSQFTQGTGGEQYF
TRBJ2-1	TRBV14	CASSQDPSGGYEQFF
TRBJ2-7	TRBV18	CASSSHGLGLAGSEQYF
TRBJ2-3	TRBV2	CASSVLAHTDTQYF
TRBJ2-7	TRBV6-5	CASAPSAYEQYF
TRBJ1-6	TRBV7-2	CATSREGSSYNSPLHF
TRBJ2-3	TRBV6-6	CASGRGGQATDTQYF
TRBJ2-3	TRBV28	CASSLFPGQGLTDTQYF
TRBJ1-5	TRBV6-2/TRBV6-3	CASSYIAGGNQPQHF
TRBJ2-7	TRBV27	CASSLLSTVYEQYF
TRBJ2-1	TRBV19	CASTRGSYNEQFF
TRBJ2-2	TRBV12-3/TRBV12-4	CASSLISTGELFF
TRBJ1-2	TRBV5-5	CASSPLLEVNYGYTF
TRBJ2-7	TRBV2	CASLQGGQGVDEQYF
TRBJ1-2	TRBV30	CAWNNGMGAGYYGYTF
TRBJ1-3	TRBV7-9	CASRDSNSGNTIYF
TRBJ1-1	TRBV7-2	CASSLDTNTEAFF
TRBJ2-7	TRBV7-2	CASSLGRGSCEQYF
TRBJ1-2	TRBV24-1	CATSAADKGNYGYTF
TRBJ1-1	TRBV30	CAWSKRQGEAFF
TRBJ2-7	TRBV27	CASRYWAWVQYF
TRBJ1-1	TRBV29-1	CSGRTQQLIMNTEAFF
TRBJ1-5	TRBV18	CASSLGQESQPQHF
TRBJ2-7	TRBV19	CASSRRGSSYEQYF
TRBJ1-3	TRBV5-1	CASGQGGEGNTIYF
TRBJ2-5	TRBV18	CASSPWASGVQETQYF
TRBJ2-1	TRBV7-2	CASSQRGLEPYNEQFF
TRBJ1-5	TRBV12-3/TRBV12-4	CASARENQPQHF
TRBJ1-4	TRBV6-5	CASNPDRGGDEKLFF
TRBJ2-5	TRBV11-2	CASSSLTGKVGETQYF
TRBJ2-7	TRBV12-3/TRBV12-4	CASSLESFYEQYF
TRBJ1-1	TRBV7-9	CASSPRGDTEAFF
TRBJ2-5	TRBV15	CATSRARGNAQETQYF
TRBJ2-2	TRBV27	CASSFLRLDYTGELFF
TRBJ2-1	TRBV6-5	CASSPSNEQFF
TRBJ2-1	TRBV11-3	CASSDKNEQFF